The rows below give T cell receptor beta chains drawn from one sample of a study of cytomegalovirus exposure and HLA in healthy donors. Method: immunoSEQ multiplex PCR; TCRdb's copy keeps in-frame clones and lacks some. The sample holds some 170,000 clones, approximately 75% seen once. Sequenced sample: PBMCs. Receptors were obtained from a woman aged 18-29 years in good health and CMV-seronegative. Both conserved end residues are part of each CDR3. Each record gives: D gene, J gene, clone size, V gene, CDR3 DNA, CDR3 protein. D genes are given only for firm matches. Size tells how often a clone was seen (once, few, many) or the class of an expanded clone, and some rows leave it out.

D gene: TRBD2
J gene: TRBJ2-7
clone size: .
V gene: TRBV19
CDR3 DNA: TGTGCCAGTAGAGTCAGCGGGAGCGACGAGCAGTACTTC
CDR3 protein: CASRVSGSDEQYF

D gene: .
J gene: TRBJ1-3
clone size: .
V gene: TRBV7-9
CDR3 DNA: TGTGCCAGCAGCCAAGAAACAGGGGGAAACACCATATATTTT
CDR3 protein: CASSQETGGNTIYF

D gene: TRBD2
J gene: TRBJ2-5
clone size: once
V gene: TRBV5-1
CDR3 DNA: TGCGCCAGCAGCGATGGGACTAGCGGGAGACAAGAGACCCAGTACTTC
CDR3 protein: CASSDGTSGRQETQYF

D gene: .
J gene: TRBJ2-3
clone size: .
V gene: TRBV7-6
CDR3 DNA: TGTGCCAGCAGCTTAGCGGGAGGCCCAGGAGATACGCAGTATTTT
CDR3 protein: CASSLAGGPGDTQYF

D gene: TRBD1
J gene: TRBJ1-2
clone size: .
V gene: TRBV29-1
CDR3 DNA: TGCAGCGGGGGACAGGGGCCCACTGGCTACACCTTC
CDR3 protein: CSGGQGPTGYTF

D gene: .
J gene: TRBJ2-2
clone size: once
V gene: TRBV2
CDR3 DNA: TGTGCCAGCAGTGCTACAGGCTTTAACACCGGGGAGCTGTTTTTT
CDR3 protein: CASSATGFNTGELFF

D gene: TRBD1
J gene: TRBJ2-6
clone size: once
V gene: TRBV2
CDR3 DNA: TGTGCCAGCAGTGGACCACCGGGACAGGTATTCTCTGGGGCCAACGTCCTGACTTTC
CDR3 protein: CASSGPPGQVFSGANVLTF

D gene: .
J gene: TRBJ1-2
clone size: few
V gene: TRBV4-1
CDR3 DNA: TGCGCCAGCAGCCAAGAGAGGGAATCTGGCTACACCTTC
CDR3 protein: CASSQERESGYTF

D gene: .
J gene: TRBJ1-2
clone size: .
V gene: TRBV5-4
CDR3 DNA: TGTGCCAGCAGCTTACCAGGACAAGCTAACTATGGCTACACCTTC
CDR3 protein: CASSLPGQANYGYTF

D gene: .
J gene: TRBJ2-1
clone size: .
V gene: TRBV14
CDR3 DNA: TGTGCCAGCAGCCAAATACTGACAGGAGAGCAGTTCTTC
CDR3 protein: CASSQILTGEQFF

D gene: TRBD1
J gene: TRBJ1-6
clone size: .
V gene: TRBV5-4
CDR3 DNA: TGTGCCAGCAGCCGCGGACAGGGGGATTCACCCCTCCACTTT
CDR3 protein: CASSRGQGDSPLHF

D gene: .
J gene: TRBJ1-2
clone size: .
V gene: TRBV5-1
CDR3 DNA: TGCGCCAGCAGCTCAACAGACTATGGGAGGTATGGCTACACCTTC
CDR3 protein: CASSSTDYGRYGYTF

D gene: .
J gene: TRBJ1-6
clone size: .
V gene: TRBV4-1
CDR3 DNA: TGCGCCAGCAGCCCCCAACCGGTGGGCTGGAATTCACCCCTCCACTTT
CDR3 protein: CASSPQPVGWNSPLHF

D gene: TRBD2
J gene: TRBJ2-1
clone size: .
V gene: TRBV19
CDR3 DNA: TGTGCCAGTAGTATCAGGACTAGTAGAGGCAATGAGCAGTTCTTC
CDR3 protein: CASSIRTSRGNEQFF

D gene: .
J gene: TRBJ2-7
clone size: .
V gene: TRBV27
CDR3 DNA: TGTGCCAGCAGTTTGCGATCGCTAGCCGCCTGGTACGAGCAGTACTTC
CDR3 protein: CASSLRSLAAWYEQYF

D gene: .
J gene: TRBJ2-3
clone size: .
V gene: TRBV5-1
CDR3 DNA: TGCGCCAGCAGCATCGGACAGAGCACAGATACGCAGTATTTT
CDR3 protein: CASSIGQSTDTQYF

D gene: .
J gene: TRBJ2-4
clone size: .
V gene: TRBV28
CDR3 DNA: TGTGCCAGCAGTCTTTATAGTCCGGGACACCTCCTAGCCAAAAACATTCAGTACTTC
CDR3 protein: CASSLYSPGHLLAKNIQYF

D gene: .
J gene: TRBJ2-7
clone size: .
V gene: TRBV5-1
CDR3 DNA: TGCGCCAGCAGCTTGAATAGGGGGAGCTACGAGCAGTACTTC
CDR3 protein: CASSLNRGSYEQYF

D gene: TRBD1
J gene: TRBJ2-2
clone size: .
V gene: TRBV11-2
CDR3 DNA: TGTGCCAGCAGCTCACCGGGGTTCAGGGGGCGAACCGGGGAGCTGTTTTTT
CDR3 protein: CASSSPGFRGRTGELFF

D gene: .
J gene: TRBJ1-1
clone size: .
V gene: TRBV2
CDR3 DNA: TGTGCCAGCAGTCCAAGGGGTAACACTGAAGCTTTCTTT
CDR3 protein: CASSPRGNTEAFF

D gene: TRBD2
J gene: TRBJ2-1
clone size: .
V gene: TRBV7-9
CDR3 DNA: TGTGCCAGCAGCTCGGGACTAGCGGAGGCCTACAATGAGCAGTTCTTC
CDR3 protein: CASSSGLAEAYNEQFF

D gene: TRBD1
J gene: TRBJ1-1
clone size: medium-sized
V gene: TRBV10-2
CDR3 DNA: TGCGCCAGCAGTGGACAGGGGAGCACTGAAGCTTTCTTT
CDR3 protein: CASSGQGSTEAFF

D gene: .
J gene: TRBJ1-5
clone size: few
V gene: TRBV6-5
CDR3 DNA: TGTGCCAGCAGGAAGGGGAGGGGTAGCAATCAGCCCCAGCATTTT
CDR3 protein: CASRKGRGSNQPQHF

D gene: .
J gene: TRBJ1-1
clone size: .
V gene: TRBV5-1
CDR3 DNA: TGCGCCAGCAGCTTGGTTACAGGGAAGGGTGGTGAAGCTTTCTTT
CDR3 protein: CASSLVTGKGGEAFF

D gene: .
J gene: TRBJ1-5
clone size: few
V gene: TRBV28
CDR3 DNA: TGTGCCAGCAGTTCCCCGCAGGGGACCGGTCAGCCCCAGCATTTT
CDR3 protein: CASSSPQGTGQPQHF

D gene: TRBD1
J gene: TRBJ2-2
clone size: .
V gene: TRBV6-5
CDR3 DNA: TGTGCCAGCAGAACCGGGACAGGGTCACTGGAGGAGCTGTTTTTT
CDR3 protein: CASRTGTGSLEELFF

D gene: .
J gene: TRBJ2-3
clone size: .
V gene: TRBV28
CDR3 DNA: TGTGCCAGCCCAAGATCAAGACAGGATAGCACAGATACGCAGTATTTT
CDR3 protein: CASPRSRQDSTDTQYF

D gene: .
J gene: TRBJ2-5
clone size: .
V gene: TRBV5-1
CDR3 DNA: TGCGCCAGCAGCCCCCGGGTCCTAGGGGGAGAGACCCAGTACTTC
CDR3 protein: CASSPRVLGGETQYF

D gene: TRBD1
J gene: TRBJ2-7
clone size: .
V gene: TRBV20-1
CDR3 DNA: TGCAGTGGTGACAGGGGCTACGAGCAGTACTTC
CDR3 protein: CSGDRGYEQYF

D gene: .
J gene: TRBJ2-7
clone size: .
V gene: TRBV18
CDR3 DNA: TGTGCCAGCTCACCACCGAATTCGGACGAGCAGTACTTC
CDR3 protein: CASSPPNSDEQYF

D gene: .
J gene: TRBJ1-1
clone size: few
V gene: TRBV5-6
CDR3 DNA: TGTGCCAGCAGGGAGGGTATGAGCTTTGAAGCTTTCTTT
CDR3 protein: CASREGMSFEAFF

D gene: .
J gene: TRBJ1-2
clone size: .
V gene: TRBV6-5
CDR3 DNA: TGTGCCAGCAGTCAAACAGCTAACTATGGCTACACCTTC
CDR3 protein: CASSQTANYGYTF

D gene: TRBD1
J gene: TRBJ1-2
clone size: .
V gene: TRBV7-9
CDR3 DNA: TGTGCCAGCAGCTTAGATGGCACAGGGGACATCAACACTGGCTACACCTTC
CDR3 protein: CASSLDGTGDINTGYTF

D gene: .
J gene: TRBJ2-2
clone size: .
V gene: TRBV25-1
CDR3 DNA: TGTGCCAGCAGTCGTAGGACAGTAGGGTCCGGGGAGCTGTTTTTT
CDR3 protein: CASSRRTVGSGELFF

D gene: .
J gene: TRBJ2-6
clone size: .
V gene: TRBV15
CDR3 DNA: TGTGCCACCAGCAGAACTATCACAGGGACTGGGGCCAACGTCCTGACTTTC
CDR3 protein: CATSRTITGTGANVLTF

D gene: .
J gene: TRBJ1-6
clone size: .
V gene: TRBV11-2
CDR3 DNA: TGTGCCAGCAGCAGGATGCAGGGGCAAAATTCACCCCTCCACTTT
CDR3 protein: CASSRMQGQNSPLHF

D gene: .
J gene: TRBJ2-7
clone size: few
V gene: TRBV6-1
CDR3 DNA: TGTGCCAGCACCACCTGGGCTCTCGAGCAGTACTTC
CDR3 protein: CASTTWALEQYF

D gene: TRBD2
J gene: TRBJ2-1
clone size: .
V gene: TRBV5-1
CDR3 DNA: TGCGCCAGCAGCTGGGGACTAGCGCCCTCCTACAATGAGCAGTTCTTC
CDR3 protein: CASSWGLAPSYNEQFF

D gene: TRBD1
J gene: TRBJ1-4
clone size: .
V gene: TRBV7-8
CDR3 DNA: TGTGCCAGCAGCGAGGACAGGGGGCGGGCTGAAAAACTGTTTTTT
CDR3 protein: CASSEDRGRAEKLFF

D gene: .
J gene: TRBJ1-2
clone size: once
V gene: TRBV4-1
CDR3 DNA: TGCGCCAGCAGCCTTCTTGGGACTGATAACTATGGCTACACCTTC
CDR3 protein: CASSLLGTDNYGYTF

D gene: TRBD2
J gene: TRBJ2-1
clone size: .
V gene: TRBV7-3
CDR3 DNA: TGTGCCAGCAGCTCGGGACTAGCGGGAGGCGCCAATGAGCAGTTCTTC
CDR3 protein: CASSSGLAGGANEQFF

D gene: TRBD2
J gene: TRBJ2-7
clone size: .
V gene: TRBV11-2
CDR3 DNA: TGTGCCAGCAGCCGGGGACTAGCGGGGACCTACGAGCAGTACTTC
CDR3 protein: CASSRGLAGTYEQYF

D gene: TRBD1
J gene: TRBJ2-1
clone size: once
V gene: TRBV5-1
CDR3 DNA: TGCGCCAGCAGCTCGCTATTACCGGGACAGGAGATCCACAATGAGCAGTTCTTC
CDR3 protein: CASSSLLPGQEIHNEQFF

D gene: TRBD1
J gene: TRBJ2-1
clone size: few
V gene: TRBV4-1
CDR3 DNA: TGCGCCAGCAGCCAAGGACAGGGGGTCGGCGATGAGCAGTTCTTC
CDR3 protein: CASSQGQGVGDEQFF

D gene: TRBD1
J gene: TRBJ1-4
clone size: .
V gene: TRBV6-6
CDR3 DNA: TGTGCCAGCAGGGGACAGTCAACTAATGAAAAACTGTTTTTT
CDR3 protein: CASRGQSTNEKLFF

D gene: TRBD1
J gene: TRBJ2-7
clone size: .
V gene: TRBV7-8
CDR3 DNA: TGTGCCAGCAGCTTAGTAGGACAGGGGGGTTTTGAGCAGTACTTC
CDR3 protein: CASSLVGQGGFEQYF

D gene: .
J gene: TRBJ2-4
clone size: .
V gene: TRBV5-1
CDR3 DNA: TGCGCCAGCAGCTATCCCCAAAAAAACATTCAGTACTTC
CDR3 protein: CASSYPQKNIQYF

D gene: .
J gene: TRBJ1-5
clone size: .
V gene: TRBV28
CDR3 DNA: TGTGCCAGCAGGGACGGGGGGGGCAGCAATCAGCCCCAGCATTTT
CDR3 protein: CASRDGGGSNQPQHF

D gene: TRBD2
J gene: TRBJ2-7
clone size: .
V gene: TRBV9
CDR3 DNA: TGTGCCAGCAGCACGGGCCCGGGGGGTTTAGGCTACGAGCAGTACTTC
CDR3 protein: CASSTGPGGLGYEQYF

D gene: .
J gene: TRBJ2-7
clone size: .
V gene: TRBV11-2
CDR3 DNA: TGTGCCAGCAGCTTGCAGACAGTCTACGAGCAGTACTTC
CDR3 protein: CASSLQTVYEQYF

D gene: TRBD1
J gene: TRBJ1-2
clone size: .
V gene: TRBV9
CDR3 DNA: TGTGCCAGCAGCGTAGGGACAGGGAACGGCTACACCTTC
CDR3 protein: CASSVGTGNGYTF

D gene: .
J gene: TRBJ2-7
clone size: .
V gene: TRBV11-2
CDR3 DNA: TGTGCCAGCAGCTTAACCGGGTACGGCTACGAGCAGTACTTC
CDR3 protein: CASSLTGYGYEQYF

D gene: .
J gene: TRBJ1-5
clone size: .
V gene: TRBV9
CDR3 DNA: TGTGCCAGCAGCCTTGAGGGTGGCAATCAGCCCCAGCATTTT
CDR3 protein: CASSLEGGNQPQHF

D gene: .
J gene: TRBJ1-1
clone size: .
V gene: TRBV13
CDR3 DNA: TGTGCCAGCAGTTACCGACAGTTTGGAGCTTTCTTT
CDR3 protein: CASSYRQFGAFF

D gene: .
J gene: TRBJ2-1
clone size: .
V gene: TRBV7-9
CDR3 DNA: TGTTCCAGCAGCTTACTCGGGAGTGGCAATGAGCAGTTCTTC
CDR3 protein: CSSSLLGSGNEQFF

D gene: .
J gene: TRBJ1-1
clone size: once
V gene: TRBV11-2
CDR3 DNA: TGTGCCAGCAGCTTCAGTATTAAGTCGCCTGAAGCTTTCTTT
CDR3 protein: CASSFSIKSPEAFF

D gene: .
J gene: TRBJ2-1
clone size: .
V gene: TRBV5-5
CDR3 DNA: TGTGCCAGCAGCCTCACAGGGTACAATGAGCAGTTCTTC
CDR3 protein: CASSLTGYNEQFF

D gene: .
J gene: TRBJ1-2
clone size: .
V gene: TRBV6-6
CDR3 DNA: TGTGCCAGCAGTTACGGGCCCCCTAACTATGGCTACACCTTC
CDR3 protein: CASSYGPPNYGYTF

D gene: .
J gene: TRBJ2-7
clone size: .
V gene: TRBV9
CDR3 DNA: TGTGCCAGCAGCGGGCTAGCGAGTTCCTACGAGCAGTACTTC
CDR3 protein: CASSGLASSYEQYF